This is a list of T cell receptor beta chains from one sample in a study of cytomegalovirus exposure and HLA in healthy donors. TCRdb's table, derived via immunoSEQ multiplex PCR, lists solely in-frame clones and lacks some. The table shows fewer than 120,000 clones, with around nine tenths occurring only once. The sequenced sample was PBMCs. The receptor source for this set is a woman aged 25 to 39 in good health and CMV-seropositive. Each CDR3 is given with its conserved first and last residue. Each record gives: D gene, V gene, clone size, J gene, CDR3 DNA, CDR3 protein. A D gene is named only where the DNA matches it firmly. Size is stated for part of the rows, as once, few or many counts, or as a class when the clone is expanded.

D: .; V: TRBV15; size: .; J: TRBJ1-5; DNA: TGTGCCACCTCCATCAAGTCGGATCAGCCCCAGCATTTT; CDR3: CATSIKSDQPQHF
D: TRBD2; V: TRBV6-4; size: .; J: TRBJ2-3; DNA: TGTGCCTATTACAGCGGGACTAGCGGGAGGCGAGATACGCAGTATTTT; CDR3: CAYYSGTSGRRDTQYF
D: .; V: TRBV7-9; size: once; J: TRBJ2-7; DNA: TGTGCCAGCAGCTTAGCCCTCACTAGGTACGAGCAGTACTTC; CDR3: CASSLALTRYEQYF
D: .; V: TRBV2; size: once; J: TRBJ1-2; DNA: TGTGCCAGCGCCCTGCCGGGGGGCAGGTATGGCTACACCTTC; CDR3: CASALPGGRYGYTF
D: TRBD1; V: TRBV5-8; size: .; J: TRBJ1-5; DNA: TGTGCCAGCAGCGTACAGGGGGGACTCAATCAGCCCCAGCATTTT; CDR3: CASSVQGGLNQPQHF
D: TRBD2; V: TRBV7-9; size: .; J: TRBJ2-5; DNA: TGTGCCAGCTTTCGAGCGGGGGGCGGGGAGACCCAGTACTTC; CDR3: CASFRAGGGETQYF
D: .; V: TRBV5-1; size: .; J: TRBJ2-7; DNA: TGCGCCAGTAACAGGGAAGGGACCTACGAGCAGTACTTC; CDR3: CASNREGTYEQYF
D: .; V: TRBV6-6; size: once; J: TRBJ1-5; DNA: TGTGCCAGCAGGCACAAACAAACAGGGCTCAGCCAGCCCCAGCATTTT; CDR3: CASRHKQTGLSQPQHF
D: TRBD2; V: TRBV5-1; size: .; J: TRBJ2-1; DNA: TGCGCCAGCAGCTTGGTTTCTAGCGGGGGGGGCAATGAGCAGTTCTTC; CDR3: CASSLVSSGGGNEQFF
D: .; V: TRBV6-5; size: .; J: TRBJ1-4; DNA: TGTGCCAGCAGGCCCACAGAGAATGAAAAACTGTTTTTT; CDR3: CASRPTENEKLFF
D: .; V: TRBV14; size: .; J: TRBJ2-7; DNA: TGTGCCAGCAGCCAATTAGAGGGTAGGGAGGAGCAGTACTTC; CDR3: CASSQLEGREEQYF